The sequence of this T cell receptor (beta chain) was determined in a study of OX40 agonist ivuxolimab in advanced cancers. Study background: In this cohort, patients received ivuxolimab, an agonistic anti-OX40 (CD134) antibody. General study findings and limits: Expanded peripheral T cells had an undetermined antigen specificity. On average, a greater number of expanded clones characterised CD8+ T cells relative to CD4+. In the 0.1 to 3.0 mg/kg range, CD4+ and CD8+ blood T cells had expanded clonally by week 6.

The protocol was immunoSEQ multiplex PCR, while the TCRdb copy is restricted to in-frame clones and leaves out a portion. In the table there are over 15,000 clones, roughly 72% of which are singletons. The CDR3 loop spans 13 amino acids. This clone was observed a single time. Its antigen is currently unknown. The specimen was CD4+ or CD8+ T cells sorted from blood, collected in a trial of the OX40 agonist ivuxolimab. The chain is built from TRBV21-1 and TRBJ1-2. TRBV21-1 is labeled a pseudogene. This TCR derives from an adult with an advanced solid tumor such as melanoma, head and neck, liver or kidney cancer. CDR3 nucleotide sequence: TGTGCCAGCAGCGCACACCCCCTGGGGGGCTACACCTTC. It yields the protein CASSAHPLGGYTF.